The entry below describes one T cell receptor (beta chain). Its antigen is still unknown. This sample is drawn from a study of T-cell reconstitution after alpha-beta-depleted transplantation in children. CDR1 SGHRS and CDR2 YFSETQ come from the germline V gene. This CDR3 comprises 15 residues. V was shortened by 2 bases and J by 2 bases, with 13 bases between the two germline ends. Whole-study results and caveats: T cells produced anew were the main source of T-cell counts and diversity one year after transplant. Roughly two months post-transplant, alpha-beta T cells reportedly originated from several hundred graft clones that had expanded. It was surviving recipient T cells and thymic progenitors that gave some patients high TCRbeta diversity at day 60.

Unique molecular identifiers tagged the TCRbeta library. Each CDR3 protein is one row after TCRdb ran MiXCR on the PCR reads. The sample includes approximately 800,000 distinct CDR3 sequences, 16% of them seen just once. Sequenced material: PBMCs, mostly from graft donor cells, taken 360 days after TCRalphabeta/CD19-depleted stem cell transplant. The chain recombines TRBV5-1 with TRBJ2-5; D uncertain. The TCR was taken from a male patient younger than 18 who had a stem cell transplant for acute lymphoblastic leukemia, so the T cells may come from the graft donor. The CDR3 DNA sequence: TGCGCCAGCAGCTTCTCACAGAGAAAGCAAGAGACCCAGTACTTC. Amino acids: CASSFSQRKQETQYF.